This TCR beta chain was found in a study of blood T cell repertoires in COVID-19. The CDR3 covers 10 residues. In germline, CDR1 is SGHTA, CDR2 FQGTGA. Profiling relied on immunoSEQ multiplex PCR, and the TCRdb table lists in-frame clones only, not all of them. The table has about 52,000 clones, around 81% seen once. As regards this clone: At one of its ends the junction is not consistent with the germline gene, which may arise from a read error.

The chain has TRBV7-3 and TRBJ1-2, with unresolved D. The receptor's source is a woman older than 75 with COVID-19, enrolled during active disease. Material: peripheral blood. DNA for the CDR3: TGTGCCAGGGGAAAGCGGAGGCCGAACTTC. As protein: CARGKRRPNF.